This paragraph covers one T cell receptor beta chain sequence. Generated by immunoSEQ multiplex PCR, the TCRdb table keeps only in-frame clones and is missing some. The data hold approximately 240,000 clones, with more than 75% observed a single time. These data belong to a study of blood T cell repertoires in COVID-19. Germline V CDR1 and CDR2: SGHRS, YFSETQ. J was trimmed by 3 bases and V by 0 bases; bases with no gene match: 8. There are 17 residues in the CDR3. The chain carries TRBV5-1 and TRBJ2-3; 9 nucleotides agree with TRBD2. The specimen was peripheral blood. The sequence came from a woman aged 30 to 39 who had recovered from COVID-19. The CDR3 is CASSLAPLAGLTDTQYF. The CDR3 DNA is TGCGCCAGCAGCTTGGCCCCGCTAGCGGGGCTTACAGATACGCAGTATTTT. Drawing the rest from reference TRBV5-1 and TRBJ2-3, the complete variable domain is KAGVTQTPRYLIKTRGQQVTLSCSPISGHRSVSWYQQTPGQGLQFLFEYFSETQRNKGNFPGRFSGRQFSNSRSEMNVSTLELGDSALYLCASSLAPLAGLTDTQYFGPGTRLTVL.